This T cell receptor beta chain is drawn from a study of T cells after yellow fever vaccination. As for the study in general: Fractions containing few cells were prepared with SMART-Seq v4 Ultra Low Input.

Whole-study findings and limits: There was a possibility that FACS-sorted repertoires contained abundant clonotypes contaminating from the bulk population. Among all clonotypes, a small share was observed in both CD4 and CD8 compartments.

About this clonotype itself: Antigen specificity is unknown.

V shed 8 bases and J 4 bases; nucleotides not matched to a gene: 20. The CDR3 is 18 residues long. Conversion of TCR transcripts into cDNA relied on 5'RACE template switching, which added a universal primer site and UMIs. TCRdb reprocessed the 5' RACE reads with MiXCR, giving one entry per CDR3 protein. The sample comprises roughly 250,000 distinct CDR3 sequences, over 10% of which are singletons, and around 0.49% rests with the top ten. This receptor was identified in a man between 25 and 39 years old who received the YFV17D yellow fever vaccine. The input for sequencing was CD4+ T cells sorted from PBMCs, taken 45 days after the yellow fever booster vaccination. The V call is TRBV12-3 or TRBV12-4, the J call TRBJ2-1; the match to TRBD2 covers 7 bases. The CDR3 DNA reads as TGTGCCAGCTGCTTGGGTCCCTATGGCGGGAGTGGTTACAATGAGCAGTTCTTC. Translating it yields CASCLGPYGGSGYNEQFF.